These 23 T cell receptor beta chains originate from one sample sequenced in a study of T cell changes during pregnancy in multiple sclerosis. Sequencing used immunoSEQ multiplex PCR; TCRdb keeps in-frame clones, though not all of them. The table has about 79,000 clones, 85% to 95% seen once. The source was CD4+ T cells from peripheral blood mononuclear cells, collected in the second trimester of pregnancy. The source of these receptors is a female donor with multiple sclerosis, enrolled in a pregnancy study.

The genes are TRBV7-9 and TRBJ2-3, with a weak D call TRBD2 (6 bases). This CDR3 is 17 amino acids long. Trimming cost V 1 base and J 0 bases, with 14 bases left between them. Looked up from germline, CDR1 is SEHNR and CDR2 is FQNEAQ (reference sequence). CDR3 residues: CASSLVGGTTSTDTQYF. CDR3 nucleotides: TGTGCCAGCAGCTTAGTTGGGGGGACCACTAGCACAGATACGCAGTATTTT.

The V call is TRBV11-2, the J call TRBJ1-2; 7 nucleotides match TRBD1. V lost 1 base, J lost 8 bases, and 4 bases stayed unmatched. The CDR3 covers 13 residues. Germline assignment: CDR1 SGHAT and CDR2 FQNNGV. The CDR3 DNA is TGTGCCAGCAGCTTAGTGGGACAGAGCGGCTACACCTTC. Translating gives CASSLVGQSGYTF.

The genes are TRBV5-6 and TRBJ1-2, with 9 bases aligning to TRBD1. From germline, CDR1 is SGHDT and CDR2 YYEEEE. The CDR3 sequence is 13 residues long. J lost 5 bases, V lost 7 bases, and 6 bases had no gene match. The CDR3 sequence is CASEQGAKYGYTF. CDR3 in DNA: TGTGCCAGCGAACAGGGGGCGAAATATGGCTACACCTTC.

The V and J genes are TRBV5-1 and TRBJ2-1; the match to TRBD2 covers 9 bases. The CDR3 has 16 amino acids. After removal of 0 bases from V and 6 bases from J, the junction contained 7 bases not matched to a gene. The germline CDR1 and CDR2 sequences are SGHRS and YFSETQ. DNA for the CDR3: TGCGCCAGCAGCTTGGCCCTAATAGCGGGAGTCAATGAGCAGTTCTTC. Its translation: CASSLALIAGVNEQFF.

The rearrangement links TRBV5-1 to TRBJ2-5; TRBD2 is a possible D gene (7 bases). In germline, CDR1 is SGHRS, CDR2 YFSETQ. V was clipped by 3 bases and J by 4 bases, with 31 bases between them. The length of the CDR3 is 20 residues. CDR3 sequence (DNA): TGCGCCAGCAGCTCGCTTCCCTTGGGGGGGCTGGGGGCAACAGGAGAGACCCAGTACTTC. Translation: CASSSLPLGGLGATGETQYF.

The chain is built from TRBV5-8 and TRBJ2-6, with D possibly being TRBD1 (7 bases). Trimming shortened V by 3 bases and J by 4 bases, and 17 bases separated the two germline ends. Germline values: CDR1 SGHTS, CDR2 YDEGEE. The CDR3 runs 17 residues. The CDR3 sequence is CASSSRAGGTGANVLTF. The CDR3 coding sequence is TGTGCCAGCAGCTCCCGGGCAGGGGGGACCGGGGCCAACGTCCTGACTTTC. Full variable domain (remainder filled in from reference TRBV5-8 and TRBJ2-6): EAGVTQSPTHLIKTRGQQATLRCSPISGHTSVYWYQQALGLGLQFLLWYDEGEERNRGNFPPRFSGRQFPNYSSELNVNALELEDSALYLCASSSRAGGTGANVLTFGAGSRLTVL.

The chain couples TRBV27 to TRBJ1-1; D unclear. This CDR3 contains 13 residues. The V and J ends lost 2 bases and 1 base respectively, with 5 bases between them. Germline lookup yields CDR1 MNHEY and CDR2 SMNVEV (reference sequence). Written as DNA, the CDR3 is TGTGCCAGCAGTTTACGAGAGAACACTGAAGCTTTCTTT. Protein: CASSLRENTEAFF.

The chain joins TRBV9 to TRBJ2-5; D perhaps matches TRBD2 (6 bases). V dropped 0 bases and J dropped 5 bases, with 14 bases sitting between them. The CDR3 extends over 15 amino acids. The germline gives CDR1 SGDLS, CDR2 YYNGEE. In nucleotides, the CDR3 is TGTGCCAGCAGCGTAGACGGGGGAGTAAGGGAGACCCAGTACTTC. The encoded protein is CASSVDGGVRETQYF.

The rearrangement uses TRBV6-1 and TRBJ2-7, with D maybe TRBD2 (5 bases). The V and J ends lost 0 bases and 4 bases respectively, with 13 bases between them. Looked up from germline, CDR1 is MNHNS and CDR2 is SASEGT. The CDR3 extends over 15 amino acids. The CDR3 protein is CASSEADGVGYEQYF. CDR3 nucleotide sequence: TGTGCCAGCAGTGAAGCTGACGGGGTCGGGTACGAGCAGTACTTC.

J is TRBJ1-6 and V is TRBV30; D is possibly TRBD1 (6 bases). Germline V gives CDR1 GTSNPN, CDR2 SVGIG (reference sequence). The CDR3 has 13 amino acids. V was cut by 3 bases and J by 5 bases, with 8 bases left in between. Written as DNA, the CDR3 is TGTGCCTGGAGGGGACAAGATAATTCACCCCTCCACTTT. Its translation: CAWRGQDNSPLHF.

This sequence joins TRBV29-1 and TRBJ2-4; 16 bases map to TRBD2. V lost 8 bases, J lost 6 bases, and 10 bases stayed unmatched. Germline loops: CDR1 SQVTM, CDR2 ANQGSEA. The CDR3 covers 16 residues. CDR3 residues: CSFQGTSGRGRNIQYF. The CDR3 DNA sequence: TGCAGCTTCCAAGGGACTAGCGGGAGGGGGAGAAACATTCAGTACTTC.

The chain couples TRBV4-3 to TRBJ1-6, with a weak D call TRBD1 (5 bases). The germline gives CDR1 LGHNA, CDR2 YSLEER. Trimming took off 0 bases at V and 7 bases at J, with 13 bases between the two ends. The length of the CDR3 is 16 residues. CDR3 in amino acids: CASSQDLGRQNSPLHF. In nucleotides, the CDR3 is TGCGCCAGCAGCCAAGATCTGGGGCGGCAGAATTCACCCCTCCACTTT.

The J gene is TRBJ2-3, the V gene TRBV6-5; 9 bases line up with TRBD2. The CDR3 is 15 amino acids. Germline V gives CDR1 MNHEY, CDR2 SVGAGI. Germline trimming cut 6 bases from V and 1 base from J; bases unmatched to any gene: 5. In DNA, the CDR3 is TGTGCCAGCAGCCAGCGACTAGCGGGCACAGATACGCAGTATTTT. Protein sequence: CASSQRLAGTDTQYF.

V usage is TRBV5-6 and J usage is TRBJ2-5; possibly TRBD1 for D (7 bases). The CDR3 spans 15 residues. V was trimmed by 4 bases and J by 3 bases, leaving 16 bases between them. Germline-derived CDR1 and CDR2 are SGHDT and YYEEEE. The DNA for the CDR3 is TGTGCCAGCAGCCTAGGACCCAGGGGGGAAGAGACCCAGTACTTC. This translates into CASSLGPRGEETQYF.

The chain joins TRBV5-6 to TRBJ1-2, with D perhaps TRBD1 (5 bases). Per germline, CDR1 SGHDT and CDR2 YYEEEE. This CDR3 contains 13 residues. The ends were cut back, 0 bases at V and 4 bases at J, with 7 bases in the middle. DNA of the CDR3: TGTGCCAGCAGCTTGGACAGGACCTATGGCTACACCTTC. Protein: CASSLDRTYGYTF.

The J gene is TRBJ2-1, the V gene TRBV5-1; 10 nucleotides align to TRBD2. The length of the CDR3 is 15 residues. Unmatched junction bases numbered 4, after V lost 4 bases and J lost 3 bases. In germline, CDR1 is SGHRS, CDR2 YFSETQ. The CDR3 loop reads CASSNERGGYNEQFF. For the CDR3, the DNA is TGCGCCAGCAGCAACGAGCGGGGGGGCTACAATGAGCAGTTCTTC.

This chain's CDR3 is CASSLSLAGNGEQYF. For the CDR3, the DNA is TGTGCCAGCTCACTAAGTCTAGCGGGGAACGGCGAGCAGTACTTC. The chain recombines TRBV18 with TRBJ2-7; the match to TRBD2 covers 9 bases. Losses at the gene ends were 4 bases for V and 6 bases for J; bases not matched to a gene: 10. Germline CDR1 is KGHSH and CDR2 is LQKENI. This CDR3 region has 15 residues.

This chain connects TRBV2 to TRBJ1-1, with D maybe TRBD1 (5 bases). The CDR3 contains 13 residues. Germline CDR1 and CDR2: SNHLY and FYNNEI. Between the trimmed V and J ends, which lost 6 bases and 1 base, there was a span of 9 bases. The CDR3 DNA reads TGTGCCAGCAGGGGGGACTGGAACACTGAAGCTTTCTTT. Translating it yields CASRGDWNTEAFF.

This rearrangement joins TRBV7-3 to TRBJ2-3; 11 positions match TRBD2. The J segment lost 2 bases and the V segment lost 4 bases, leaving 14 bases of the junction unmatched. The CDR3 covers 19 residues. Germline V gene sequence: CDR1 SGHTA, CDR2 FQGTGA. CDR3: CASSSLGRIAGGTTDTQYF. The CDR3 DNA reads as TGTGCCAGCAGCTCTCTGGGGAGAATAGCGGGGGGGACCACAGATACGCAGTATTTT. Based on the CDR3 plus reference TRBV7-3 and TRBJ2-3, the full variable domain is GAGVSQTPSNKVTEKGKYVELRCDPISGHTALYWYRQSLGQGPEFLIYFQGTGAADDSGLPNDRFFAVRPEGSVSTLKIQRTERGDSAVYLCASSSLGRIAGGTTDTQYFGPGTRLTVL.

The V gene is TRBV5-4, the J gene TRBJ2-3, with 8 bases aligning to TRBD2. From germline, CDR1 is SGHNT and CDR2 YYREEE (reference sequence). V lost 3 bases to trimming and J lost 2 bases; unmatched junction nucleotides: 2. The CDR3 totals 14 residues. The CDR3 DNA sequence: TGTGCCAGCAGCTCGGGGGGGACCACAGATACGCAGTATTTT. Translation: CASSSGGTTDTQYF.

V usage is TRBV7-9 and J usage is TRBJ2-1, with D possibly being TRBD2 (6 bases). Germline CDR1 SEHNR, CDR2 FQNEAQ (reference sequence). This CDR3 comprises 15 residues. Between the trimmed V and J ends, which lost 5 bases and 9 bases, there was a span of 20 bases. The CDR3 bases are TGTGCCAGCAGCCCCCCGGGAGCTCGGGTTGGTGAGCAGTTCTTC. Its translation: CASSPPGARVGEQFF.

CDR3 DNA sequence: TGTGCCAGCAGCGATCCTTTTAGCGGAAACACAGATACGCAGTATTTT. It codes for CASSDPFSGNTDTQYF. The chain is built from TRBV6-6 and TRBJ2-3; D is possibly TRBD2 (6 bases). The V end lost 6 bases, the J end lost 2 bases, and 18 bases lay between the germline ends. The V gene's germline CDR1 is MNHNY and CDR2 SVGAGI (reference sequence). The CDR3 runs 16 residues.

V is TRBV11-1 and J is TRBJ2-3; 9 bases are a match to TRBD2. The V gene's germline CDR1 is SGHAT and CDR2 FQDESV (reference sequence). Trimming removed 5 bases from V and 8 bases from J; junction bases left unmatched: 14. This CDR3 spans 16 amino acids. The CDR3, as DNA: TGTGCCAGCAGCAGTGGGAGCGGGAGGTTGGAGAGTACGCAGTATTTT. Translating gives CASSSGSGRLESTQYF.